The present T cell receptor beta chain was sequenced within a study of blood T cell repertoires in COVID-19. Study-level information: PBMCs, B-cell-depleted T cells, or T cells provided the cDNA or gDNA that made up the material.

In the study's own analysis: Counts of nucleated cells, estimated from reference gene primer amplification, were obtained. Method: immunoSEQ multiplex PCR; TCRdb's copy keeps in-frame clones and lacks some. V, J and clone size are those of that table, while D and trimming were read from the DNA. The sample consists of 250,000 or so clones, roughly 82% of them appearing once. The clonotype originates from a woman in her seventies with acute or convalescent COVID-19. Specimen: peripheral blood.

The CDR3 bases are TGTGCCAGCAGCCTGACAGGGGGCCTGGGCTACACCTTC. The encoded protein is CASSLTGGLGYTF. The J gene is TRBJ1-2, the V gene TRBV7-2, with 10 bases that match TRBD1. The germline V gene encodes CDR1 SGHTA and CDR2 FQGNSA. The V segment lost 5 bases and the J segment 8 bases; nucleotides outside the gene matches: 5. This CDR3 spans 13 amino acids.